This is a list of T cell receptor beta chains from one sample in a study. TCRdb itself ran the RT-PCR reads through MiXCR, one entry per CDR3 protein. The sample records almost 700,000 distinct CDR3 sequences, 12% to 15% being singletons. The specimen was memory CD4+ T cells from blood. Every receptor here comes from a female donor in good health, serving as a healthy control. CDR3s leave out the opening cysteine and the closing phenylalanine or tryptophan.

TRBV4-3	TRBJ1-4	ASSQDKGAGGNEKLF
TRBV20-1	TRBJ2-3	SELPNTDTQY
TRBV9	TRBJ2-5	ASSSRTGVGTQY
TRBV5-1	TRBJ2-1	ASSLQGRVDEQF
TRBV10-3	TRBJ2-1	ASKPSAGANNEQF
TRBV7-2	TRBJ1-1	ASSPGLTEAF
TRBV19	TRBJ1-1	ASSTRYTEAF
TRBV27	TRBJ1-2	ASSFSGREKHGYT
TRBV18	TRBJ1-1	ASSPNGGGPEAF
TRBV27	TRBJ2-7	ASSSKPTDSYEQY
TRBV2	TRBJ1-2	ASSQSGLSNYGYT